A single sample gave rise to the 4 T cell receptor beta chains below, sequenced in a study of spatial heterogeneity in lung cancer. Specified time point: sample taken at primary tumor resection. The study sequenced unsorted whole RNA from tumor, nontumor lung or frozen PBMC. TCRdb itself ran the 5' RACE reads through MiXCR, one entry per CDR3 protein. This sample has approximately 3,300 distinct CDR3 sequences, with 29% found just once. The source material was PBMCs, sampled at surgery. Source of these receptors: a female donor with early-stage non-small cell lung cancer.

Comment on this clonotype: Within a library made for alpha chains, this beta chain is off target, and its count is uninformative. CDR3 DNA sequence: TGCAGTGCTAGAGATGCAGGCGGAGGGCACGAGCAGTACTTC. This translates into CSARDAGGGHEQYF. The chain links TRBV20-1 to TRBJ2-7; a possible D gene is TRBD2 (6 bases). Trimming shortened V by 0 bases and J by 5 bases, and 14 bases separated the two germline ends. Per the germline V gene, CDR1 is DFQATT and CDR2 is SNEGSKA (reference sequence). The CDR3 extends over 14 amino acids.

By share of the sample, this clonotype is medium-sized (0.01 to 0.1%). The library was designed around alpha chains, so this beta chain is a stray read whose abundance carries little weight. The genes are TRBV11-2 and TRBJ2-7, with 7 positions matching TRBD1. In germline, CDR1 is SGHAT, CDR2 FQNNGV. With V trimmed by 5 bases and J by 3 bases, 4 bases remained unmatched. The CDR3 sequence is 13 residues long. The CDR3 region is CASSEGALYEQYF. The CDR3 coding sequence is TGTGCCAGCAGCGAGGGGGCCCTCTACGAGCAGTACTTC.

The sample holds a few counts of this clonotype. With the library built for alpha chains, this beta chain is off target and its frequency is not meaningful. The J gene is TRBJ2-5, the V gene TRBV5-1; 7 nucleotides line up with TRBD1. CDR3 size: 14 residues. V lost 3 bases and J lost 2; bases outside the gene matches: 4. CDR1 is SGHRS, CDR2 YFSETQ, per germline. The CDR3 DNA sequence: TGCGCCAGCAGCTGGGACAGATCTCAAGAGACCCAGTACTTC. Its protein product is CASSWDRSQETQYF.

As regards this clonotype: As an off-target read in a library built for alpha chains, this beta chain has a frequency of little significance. This chain's CDR3 is CASSPILRELGNEQFF. The DNA of the CDR3 is TGCGCCAGCAGCCCTATTCTGCGGGAGTTGGGGAATGAGCAGTTCTTC. The rearrangement joins TRBV4-1 to TRBJ2-1; TRBD2 aligns across 7 bases. Germline V gene lookup returns CDR1 MGHRA and CDR2 YSYEKL. V shed 4 bases, J shed 7 bases, and the junction held 13 bases outside the gene matches. The CDR3 spans 16 residues.